A single sample is the source of the 19 T cell receptor beta chains below, sequenced in a study of shared clonotypes between healthy human individuals. Data came from immunoSEQ multiplex PCR; TCRdb stores just in-frame clones and leaves some out. Of over 2,000,000 clones in the sample, about 94% were seen once. The naive CD8 population came from CD45RO-negative cells selected for CCR7, without terminally differentiated effector memory CD45RA+ cells. The sample consisted of naive CD8+ T cells from PBMCs. These receptors were taken from a man aged 18 to 29 in good health. Some clones in this sample may be carry-over from other donors' samples.

On this clone: An end of the junction does not agree with germline; a read error may underlie this. V and J are TRBV28 and TRBJ2-7, with a tentative D call TRBD2 (7 bases). This CDR3 has 14 residues. The germline CDR1 and CDR2 sequences are MDHEN and SYDVKM. This CDR3 reads CGSGETGEAYEQYF. Here the CDR3 DNA reads TGTGGCAGCGGGGAGACAGGAGAGGCCTACGAGCAGTACTTC. Using reference TRBV28 and TRBJ2-7 for the parts outside the CDR3, the full variable domain is DVKVTQSSRYLVKRTGEKVFLECVQDMDHENMFWYRQDPGLGLRLIYFSYDVKMKEKGDIPEGYSVSREKKERFSLILESASTNQTSMYLCGSGETGEAYEQYFGPGTRLTVT.

Remarks on this clone: The sample contains more than one DNA sequence encoding this CDR3. V gene TRBV11-2 combines with J gene TRBJ1-1; D not certain. The germline V gene encodes CDR1 SGHAT and CDR2 FQNNGV. The CDR3 runs 14 residues. V dropped 1 base and J dropped 0 bases, with 6 bases sitting between them. The DNA for the CDR3 is TGTGCCAGCAGCTTAGGTGTGATGAACACTGAAGCTTTCTTT. It codes for CASSLGVMNTEAFF. Filled out from reference TRBV11-2 and TRBJ1-1, the complete variable domain reads EAGVAQSPRYKIIEKRQSVAFWCNPISGHATLYWYQQILGQGPKLLIQFQNNGVVDDSQLPKDRFSAERLKGVDSTLKIQPAKLEDSAVYLCASSLGVMNTEAFFGQGTRLTVV.

The rearrangement joins TRBV28 to TRBJ1-3, with unresolved D. The CDR3 loop spans 14 amino acids. V lost 6 bases to trimming and J lost 2 bases, with 11 bases between them. CDR1 is MDHEN and CDR2 is SYDVKM in the germline V gene. CDR3 protein: CASSKKFTGNTIYF. CDR3 DNA sequence: TGTGCCAGCAGCAAGAAGTTTACTGGAAACACCATATATTTT.

The J gene is TRBJ1-5, the V gene TRBV4-1, with D maybe TRBD1 (6 bases). The V gene's germline CDR1 is MGHRA and CDR2 YSYEKL. Trimming stripped 1 base from V and 3 bases from J, with 13 bases between. The CDR3 covers 16 residues. The CDR3 here is CASSQATGPFNQPQHF. The DNA for the CDR3 is TGCGCCAGCAGCCAAGCTACAGGGCCTTTCAATCAGCCCCAGCATTTT.

This clone was counted a single time. The chain employs TRBV5-6 and TRBJ2-2; 9 bases agree with TRBD2. J lost 4 bases, V lost 2 bases, and 6 bases had no gene match. This CDR3 contains 16 residues. Germline V gene lookup returns CDR1 SGHDT and CDR2 YYEEEE. DNA of the CDR3: TGTGCCAGCAGCTTCGGGGTAGCGGGAGTCACCGGGGAGCTGTTTTTT. It codes for CASSFGVAGVTGELFF.

This chain uses TRBV9 with TRBJ2-1, with 11 bases matching TRBD2. With 0 bases clipped from V and 7 bases from J, the junction kept 6 bases outside the gene matches. The CDR3 is 16 residues long. In germline, CDR1 is SGDLS, CDR2 YYNGEE. The CDR3 here is CASSVVAGGPENEQFF. The DNA for the CDR3 is TGTGCCAGCAGCGTAGTAGCGGGAGGGCCGGAGAATGAGCAGTTCTTC.

This chain links TRBV4-3 with TRBJ2-7, with D hard to call. The CDR3 contains 15 residues. Germline CDR1 is LGHNA and CDR2 is YSLEER. V shed 1 base and J shed 0 bases, with 10 bases lying between them. The CDR3 reads CASSQVEGSSYEQYF. CDR3 sequence (DNA): TGCGCCAGCAGCCAAGTTGAAGGTAGCTCCTACGAGCAGTACTTC.

This chain joins TRBV11-2 and TRBJ2-1; 14 nucleotides match TRBD2. This CDR3 spans 16 amino acids. Germline lookup yields CDR1 SGHAT and CDR2 FQNNGV. The V segment lost 3 bases and the J segment 8 bases; nucleotides outside the gene matches: 6. The CDR3 is CASSFGTSGSLHEQFF. The CDR3 nucleotides are TGTGCCAGCAGCTTCGGGACTAGCGGGAGTTTGCATGAGCAGTTCTTC.

J is TRBJ1-2 and V is TRBV27, with 10 bases that match TRBD1. The CDR3 runs to 14 residues. Germline V gives CDR1 MNHEY, CDR2 SMNVEV (reference sequence). After removal of 5 bases from V and 2 bases from J, the junction contained 2 bases not matched to a gene. CDR3 sequence reads: CASSGTGVNYGYTF. The CDR3 DNA is TGTGCCAGCAGTGGGACAGGGGTCAACTATGGCTACACCTTC.

This rearrangement joins TRBV7-9 to TRBJ2-7; perhaps TRBD1 as D (5 bases). This CDR3 region has 14 residues. V was shortened by 3 bases and J by 1 base, with 10 bases between the two germline ends. Germline V lookup: CDR1 SEHNR, CDR2 FQNEAQ (reference sequence). CDR3 nucleotides: TGTGCCAGCAGCTTTCGGCAGGGTTCCTACGAGCAGTACTTC. Translation: CASSFRQGSYEQYF.

The chain is built from TRBV5-6 and TRBJ1-2; D gene ambiguous. The CDR3 consists of 13 residues. Germline CDR1 and CDR2: SGHDT and YYEEEE. V lost 4 bases, J lost 4 bases, and 11 bases lay in between. CDR3 amino acids: CASSEGMAYGYTF. The CDR3 region has the DNA TGTGCCAGCAGCGAGGGCATGGCCTATGGCTACACCTTC.

V is TRBV9 and J is TRBJ1-3; D gene ambiguous. With 4 bases removed from V and 0 bases from J, the gap between germline ends came to 11 bases. CDR1 SGDLS and CDR2 YYNGEE come from the germline V gene. The length of the CDR3 is 15 residues. The chain's CDR3 is CASSPDLSSGNTIYF. The CDR3, as DNA: TGTGCCAGCAGCCCCGATTTGAGCTCTGGAAACACCATATATTTT.

This chain uses TRBV14 with TRBJ2-1, with 9 bases fitting TRBD2. The CDR3 runs to 17 residues. Losses at the gene ends were 1 base for V and 3 bases for J; bases not matched to a gene: 7. CDR1 and CDR2 from the germline V gene are SGHDN and FVKESK. CDR3 DNA sequence: TGTGCCAGCAGCCAAGTGGGGCTAGCGGGAATCTACAATGAGCAGTTCTTC. It is translated as CASSQVGLAGIYNEQFF. Variable domain in full (rest from reference TRBV14 and TRBJ2-1): EAGVTQFPSHSVIEKGQTVTLRCDPISGHDNLYWYRRVMGKEIKFLLHFVKESKQDESGMPNNRFLAERTGGTYSTLKVQPAELEDSGVYFCASSQVGLAGIYNEQFFGPGTRLTVL.

The chain is built from TRBV5-5 and TRBJ1-2; D unclear. Germline assignment: CDR1 SGHKS and CDR2 YYEKEE (reference sequence). The CDR3 consists of 15 residues. Between the trimmed V and J ends, which lost 4 bases and 8 bases, there was a span of 21 bases. The DNA of the CDR3 is TGTGCCAGCAGCGAGAAACCGGGAGGCCCTGAGGGCTACACCTTC. The encoded protein is CASSEKPGGPEGYTF. Full variable domain (missing parts from reference TRBV5-5 and TRBJ1-2): DAGVTQSPTHLIKTRGQQVTLRCSPISGHKSVSWYQQVLGQGPQFIFQYYEKEERGRGNFPDRFSARQFPNYSSELNVNALLLGDSALYLCASSEKPGGPEGYTFGSGTRLTVV.

This clone was seen just once. The chain links TRBV27 to TRBJ1-1, with a possible D match to TRBD1 (6 bases). The CDR3 sequence is 12 residues long. V was clipped by 11 bases and J by 5 bases, with 15 bases between them. CDR1 and CDR2 (germline): MNHEY, SMNVEV (reference sequence). Here the CDR3 DNA reads TGTGCCTCAAAGGGGGGGCCAACTGAAGCTTTCTTT. This sequence encodes CASKGGPTEAFF.

This chain connects TRBV6-5 to TRBJ1-6, with D possibly being TRBD1 (5 bases). The germline V gene has CDR1 MNHEY and CDR2 SVGAGI. Trimming took 3 bases from V and 6 from J, leaving 15 bases between them. The CDR3 has 16 amino acids. The CDR3: CASSYREGLANSPLHF. As DNA, the CDR3 is TGTGCCAGCAGTTATAGGGAGGGGCTCGCTAATTCACCCCTCCACTTT.

The chain is built from TRBV21-1 and TRBJ1-5. TRBV21-1 is a listed pseudogene. This CDR3 spans 13 amino acids. CDR3 residues: CASSVRRHQPQHF. The DNA for the CDR3 is TGTGCCAGCAGTGTGCGGAGACACCAGCCCCAGCATTTT.

The rearrangement links TRBV6-5 to TRBJ1-1; tentative D call: TRBD1 (5 bases). The length of the CDR3 is 13 residues. Trimming cost V 3 bases and J 5 bases, with 10 bases left between them. The germline V gene encodes CDR1 MNHEY and CDR2 SVGAGI. The CDR3 nucleotides read TGTGCCAGCAGTTATAGACAGCTGACTGAAGCTTTCTTT. Protein product: CASSYRQLTEAFF.

The chain couples TRBV27 to TRBJ2-3; the D gene could be TRBD1 or TRBD2 (7 bases each). The V end lost 7 bases, the J end lost 6 bases, and 20 bases lay between the germline ends. Germline loops: CDR1 MNHEY, CDR2 SMNVEV (reference sequence). The CDR3 totals 15 residues. For the CDR3, the DNA is TGTGCCAGCAAGGGGAGGGACAGCGCTCAGGATACGCAGTATTTT. Amino acid sequence: CASKGRDSAQDTQYF.